Following are 32 T cell receptor beta chains from one sample sequenced in a study of cytomegalovirus exposure and HLA in healthy donors. The PCR was carried out with 60 Vbeta primers and 13 Jbeta primers. Profiling relied on immunoSEQ multiplex PCR, and the TCRdb table lists in-frame clones only, not all of them. The data hold around 110,000 clones, with 80% to 85% observed a single time. Input material: PBMCs. Every receptor here comes from a young man in good health and CMV-seronegative.

This clone showed up just once. The rearrangement links TRBV5-1 to TRBJ2-3; 15 bases match TRBD2. The junction had 2 bases not matched to a gene; V was cut back by 4 bases and J by 5 bases. Germline V gives CDR1 SGHRS, CDR2 YFSETQ. There are 15 residues in the CDR3. The CDR3 is CASSEGLAGGDTQYF. In nucleotides, the CDR3 is TGCGCCAGCAGCGAGGGACTAGCGGGAGGAGATACGCAGTATTTT. Drawing the rest from reference TRBV5-1 and TRBJ2-3, the complete variable domain is KAGVTQTPRYLIKTRGQQVTLSCSPISGHRSVSWYQQTPGQGLQFLFEYFSETQRNKGNFPGRFSGRQFSNSRSEMNVSTLELGDSALYLCASSEGLAGGDTQYFGPGTRLTVL.

This clone was found once. The chain is built from TRBV27 and TRBJ2-7; TRBD1 matches at 8 bases. Germline-derived CDR1 and CDR2 are MNHEY and SMNVEV (reference sequence). CDR3 length equals 16 residues. V gave up 0 bases and J gave up 6 bases; unmatched junction bases: 10. The CDR3 spells CASSLSGTGGLGEQYF. The CDR3 DNA is TGTGCCAGCAGTTTATCGGGGACAGGCGGACTTGGCGAGCAGTACTTC.

The CDR3 coding sequence is TGCGCCAGCAGCCAGGAAACTAGCGGGGCGGTTCACGAGCAGTACTTC. Protein product: CASSQETSGAVHEQYF. This chain connects TRBV4-1 to TRBJ2-7; 10 nucleotides match TRBD2. This CDR3 has 16 amino acids. The junction had 10 bases not matched to a gene; V was cut back by 3 bases and J by 5 bases. Looked up from germline, CDR1 is MGHRA and CDR2 is YSYEKL.

This chain links TRBV25-1 with TRBJ1-5; no clear D gene. This CDR3 is built from 17 residues. CDR1 is MGHDK and CDR2 is SYGVNS in the germline V gene. V was trimmed by 3 bases and J by 2 bases, leaving 17 bases between them. CDR3 sequence: CASSEMEWRGGNQPQHF. In DNA form, the CDR3 reads TGTGCCAGCAGTGAGATGGAATGGAGAGGAGGCAATCAGCCCCAGCATTTT.

This clone was picked up one time. The chain links TRBV7-9 to TRBJ2-1; maybe TRBD1 (6 bases). Looked up from germline, CDR1 is SEHNR and CDR2 is FQNEAQ (reference sequence). V lost 5 bases, J lost 6 bases, and 14 bases lay in between. This CDR3 is built from 14 residues. The CDR3 reads CASSRSLQGNEQFF. The CDR3 nucleotides read TGTGCCAGCAGCCGAAGTTTACAGGGCAATGAGCAGTTCTTC. The whole variable domain, remainder taken from reference TRBV7-9 and TRBJ2-1, is DTGVSQNPRHKITKRGQNVTFRCDPISEHNRLYWYRQTLGQGPEFLTYFQNEAQLEKSRLLSDRFSAERPKGSFSTLEIQRTEQGDSAMYLCASSRSLQGNEQFFGPGTRLTVL.

The chain carries TRBV29-1 and TRBJ1-2; TRBD1 agrees at 8 bases. This CDR3 region has 12 residues. Per the germline V gene, CDR1 is SQVTM and CDR2 is ANQGSEA. V was clipped by 6 bases and J by 4 bases; unmatched bases: 4. The CDR3 DNA reads TGCAGCGTCCAAGGACAGGGCTATGGCTACACCTTC. Amino acid sequence: CSVQGQGYGYTF.

V gene TRBV7-9 combines with J gene TRBJ2-1, with 7 bases lining up with TRBD1. The CDR3 consists of 14 residues. The germline CDR1 and CDR2 sequences are SEHNR and FQNEAQ (reference sequence). J gave up 4 bases and V 2 bases, and 2 bases lay outside the gene matches. CDR3 DNA sequence: TGTGCCAGCAGCTTACAGGGGGTTTACAATGAGCAGTTCTTC. It encodes CASSLQGVYNEQFF.

This chain joins TRBV11-2 and TRBJ1-2, with D possibly being TRBD1 (5 bases). Germline CDR1 is SGHAT and CDR2 is FQNNGV. V was clipped by 1 base and J by 2 bases, with 14 bases between them. The CDR3 runs 16 residues. The CDR3 protein is CASSLVGQGLNYGYTF. CDR3 DNA sequence: TGTGCCAGCAGCTTAGTAGGTCAGGGTCTGAACTATGGCTACACCTTC.

The chain's CDR3 is CASSLRTSGDRDTQYF. The CDR3 bases are TGTGCCAGCAGTTTGCGGACTAGCGGGGATAGAGATACGCAGTATTTT. The chain has TRBV28 and TRBJ2-3; TRBD2 agrees at 12 bases. Germline trimming cut 3 bases from V and 5 bases from J; bases unmatched to any gene: 6. The length of the CDR3 is 16 residues. Germline CDR1 MDHEN, CDR2 SYDVKM.

This clone was seen only once. The chain couples TRBV5-6 to TRBJ2-3; the match to TRBD1 covers 7 bases. The CDR3 consists of 14 residues. V trimming: 2 bases; J trimming: 3 bases; junction bases outside the gene matches: 3. Germline V gives CDR1 SGHDT, CDR2 YYEEEE. This chain's CDR3 is CASSFPGGTDTQYF. The CDR3 DNA reads as TGTGCCAGCAGCTTTCCAGGGGGTACAGATACGCAGTATTTT.

The chain is built from TRBV7-8 and TRBJ2-2, with D possibly matching TRBD2 (6 bases). Germline V CDR1 and CDR2: SGHVS, FQNEAQ. Trimming cost V 8 bases and J 1 base, with 11 bases left between them. The CDR3 covers 14 residues. CDR3 in amino acids: CASGGVRNTGELFF. The DNA of the CDR3 is TGTGCCAGCGGAGGGGTTAGGAACACCGGGGAGCTGTTTTTT. Complete variable domain (other parts from reference TRBV7-8 and TRBJ2-2): GAGVSQSPRYKVAKRGQDVALRCDPISGHVSLFWYQQALGQGPEFLTYFQNEAQLDKSGLPSDRFFAERPEGSVSTLKIQRTQQEDSAVYLCASGGVRNTGELFFGEGSRLTVL.

This clone was counted a single time. The V and J genes are TRBV11-2 and TRBJ1-1, with D possibly matching TRBD1 (6 bases). The germline gives CDR1 SGHAT, CDR2 FQNNGV. Trimming shortened V by 2 bases and J by 1 base, and 14 bases separated the two germline ends. The CDR3 consists of 16 residues. CDR3 DNA: TGTGCCAGCAGCTTACGGTGGGGACAATCGAACACTGAAGCTTTCTTT. The encoded protein is CASSLRWGQSNTEAFF.

The CDR3 reads CASSLTSGGWEQFF. As DNA, the CDR3 is TGTGCCAGCAGCTTGACTAGCGGGGGCTGGGAGCAGTTCTTC. J is TRBJ2-1 and V is TRBV11-2, with 12 bases that match TRBD2. This CDR3 comprises 14 residues. Germline CDR1 is SGHAT and CDR2 is FQNNGV. Trimming removed 3 bases from V and 10 bases from J; junction bases left unmatched: 4.

This clone was picked up a small number of times. The chain combines TRBV12-5 with TRBJ2-5, with 7 bases matching TRBD1. The CDR3 covers 15 residues. Trimming took 6 bases from V and 5 from J; bases not matched to a gene: 12. Germline V gene data show CDR1 as LGHNT and CDR2 as FRNRAP. CDR3 region: CASGPKGARGETQYF. In nucleotides, the CDR3 is TGTGCTAGTGGCCCCAAGGGGGCGAGAGGGGAGACCCAGTACTTC.

The rearrangement joins TRBV10-3 to TRBJ1-3, with 7 positions matching TRBD1. The CDR3 length is 14 residues. Germline assignment: CDR1 ENHRY and CDR2 SYGVKD. V was pared by 8 bases and J by 2 bases, with 6 bases of the junction left unmatched. The CDR3 DNA follows: TGTGCCATCCGAGGGGGCAGCGCTGGAAACACCATATATTTT. Encoded protein: CAIRGGSAGNTIYF.

The J gene is TRBJ2-7, the V gene TRBV6-5; TRBD2 aligns across 12 bases. V shed 6 bases, J shed 2 bases, and the junction held 5 bases outside the gene matches. There are 15 residues in the CDR3. Germline loops: CDR1 MNHEY, CDR2 SVGAGI. DNA for the CDR3: TGTGCCAGCAGCCCAGGACTAGCGGGGCCCTACGAGCAGTACTTC. It specifies CASSPGLAGPYEQYF.

This clone was detected ten times or more. V gene TRBV6-1 combines with J gene TRBJ1-5; D possibly corresponds to TRBD1 (6 bases). The CDR3 is 15 amino acids. CDR1 and CDR2 (germline): MNHNS, SASEGT. The V and J ends lost 8 bases and 3 bases respectively, with 17 bases between them. CDR3 region: CASSGLEGDNQPQHF. The CDR3 DNA is TGTGCCAGCTCGGGGCTTGAGGGGGACAATCAGCCCCAGCATTTT.

There are a few counts of this clone. CDR3 loop: CASSSQGMGNQPQHF. CDR3 bases: TGTGCCAGCAGCTCACAGGGGATGGGCAATCAGCCCCAGCATTTT. This sequence joins TRBV5-6 and TRBJ1-5; TRBD1 aligns across 7 bases. Losses at the gene ends were 3 bases for V and 2 bases for J; bases not matched to a gene: 5. Germline CDR1 reads SGHDT; CDR2 reads YYEEEE. The CDR3 extends over 15 amino acids.

This rearrangement joins TRBV7-8 to TRBJ2-5, with a possible D match to TRBD2 (6 bases). Germline V gives CDR1 SGHVS, CDR2 FQNEAQ. V gave up 5 bases and J gave up 7 bases, with 20 bases separating them. The CDR3 contains 15 residues. The CDR3 loop reads CASSVLRDLKGTQYF. As DNA, the CDR3 is TGTGCCAGCAGCGTACTCCGGGACTTAAAGGGGACCCAGTACTTC.

The V and J genes are TRBV2 and TRBJ1-5; TRBD1 matches at 10 bases. The CDR3 runs 15 residues. With 3 bases clipped from V and 6 bases from J, the junction kept 5 bases outside the gene matches. Germline CDR1 and CDR2: SNHLY and FYNNEI. CDR3 DNA: TGTGCCAGCAGTGACTGGGACAGGGGATTTCAGCCCCAGCATTTT. It translates to CASSDWDRGFQPQHF.

This rearrangement joins TRBV7-6 to TRBJ2-5; weak D call: TRBD1 (6 bases). Trimming shortened V by 1 base and J by 2 bases, and 8 bases separated the two germline ends. CDR1 and CDR2 (germline): SGHVS, FNYEAQ. The CDR3 length is 14 residues. CDR3: CASSLVTGQETQYF. CDR3 in DNA: TGTGCCAGCAGCTTAGTGACAGGTCAAGAGACCCAGTACTTC.

The gene calls are TRBV29-1 and TRBJ2-5; 9 bases fit TRBD1. There are 17 residues in the CDR3. The germline V gene encodes CDR1 SQVTM and CDR2 ANQGSEA. V trimming: 0 bases; J trimming: 5 bases; junction bases outside the gene matches: 13. CDR3 DNA sequence: TGCAGCGTTGAAGACGGGGGACAGGGCCGGCTGGTGGAGACCCAGTACTTC. Residues: CSVEDGGQGRLVETQYF. Filled out from reference TRBV29-1 and TRBJ2-5, the complete variable domain reads SAVISQKPSRDICQRGTSLTIQCQVDSQVTMMFWYRQQPGQSLTLIATANQGSEATYESGFVIDKFPISRPNLTFSTLTVSNMSPEDSSIYLCSVEDGGQGRLVETQYFGPGTRLLVL.

The chain couples TRBV7-9 to TRBJ2-7; maybe TRBD2 (7 bases). From germline, CDR1 is SEHNR and CDR2 FQNEAQ (reference sequence). This CDR3 has 17 residues. The ends were cut back, 5 bases at V and 2 bases at J, with 22 bases in the middle. CDR3 nucleotides: TGTGCCAGCAGCGGTCTGGGGGTGGGGGGGCGCACCTACGAGCAGTACTTC. Translation gives CASSGLGVGGRTYEQYF.

This clone came up a few times. The rearrangement uses TRBV27 and TRBJ2-3, with D possibly TRBD2 on 6 matching bases. The CDR3 spans 15 residues. Trimming took off 0 bases at V and 5 bases at J, with 12 bases between the two ends. Germline CDR1 MNHEY, CDR2 SMNVEV (reference sequence). CDR3 region: CASSLSGGVGDTQYF. CDR3 DNA sequence: TGTGCCAGCAGTTTATCCGGCGGGGTAGGAGATACGCAGTATTTT.

Note on this clone: Additional DNA sequences in this sample encode the identical CDR3. The chain joins TRBV19 to TRBJ1-2, with unresolved D. CDR3 length equals 13 residues. Germline V gives CDR1 LNHDA, CDR2 SQIVND (reference sequence). The ends were cut back, 1 base at V and 8 bases at J, with 11 bases in the middle. CDR3 in DNA: TGTGCCAGTAGTATAGTGGCTGGGAGCGGCTACACCTTC. Protein: CASSIVAGSGYTF.

CDR3 DNA sequence: TGTGCCAGCAGCTTGGACGAGGACTATGGCTACACCTTC. Amino acids: CASSLDEDYGYTF. The chain joins TRBV5-4 to TRBJ1-2, with no clear D. Trimming took off 0 bases at V and 3 bases at J, with 6 bases between the two ends. The germline V gene has CDR1 SGHNT and CDR2 YYREEE (reference sequence). The CDR3 consists of 13 residues. The full variable domain, with the rest looked up from reference TRBV5-4 and TRBJ1-2, is ETGVTQSPTHLIKTRGQQVTLRCSSQSGHNTVSWYQQALGQGPQFIFQYYREEENGRGNFPPRFSGLQFPNYSSELNVNALELDDSALYLCASSLDEDYGYTFGSGTRLTVV.

V is TRBV7-7 and J is TRBJ2-5; D call uncertain. With 5 bases removed from V and 2 bases from J, the gap between germline ends came to 9 bases. The CDR3 extends over 13 amino acids. Germline CDR1 is SSHAT and CDR2 is FNYEAQ (reference sequence). CDR3 in amino acids: CASSPAPQETQYF. In nucleotides, the CDR3 is TGTGCCAGCAGCCCAGCGCCGCAAGAGACCCAGTACTTC.

This clone turned up a few times. The chain links TRBV27 to TRBJ1-6; 7 nucleotides agree with TRBD1. The CDR3 extends over 15 amino acids. The V segment lost 7 bases and the J segment 5 bases; nucleotides outside the gene matches: 8. Germline CDR1 is MNHEY and CDR2 is SMNVEV (reference sequence). The CDR3 loop is CASTSRGQNNSPLHF. The CDR3 nucleotides are TGTGCCAGCACCTCTCGGGGACAGAATAATTCACCCCTCCACTTT.

This chain joins TRBV5-1 and TRBJ1-4, with 9 bases that match TRBD1. Germline V gene data show CDR1 as SGHRS and CDR2 as YFSETQ. V lost 0 bases to trimming and J lost 8 bases; unmatched junction nucleotides: 2. The CDR3 contains 14 residues. The CDR3 sequence is CASSLGTGDEKLFF. The CDR3 nucleotides read TGCGCCAGCAGCTTGGGGACAGGGGACGAAAAACTGTTTTTT.

The chain combines TRBV19 with TRBJ2-3; D perhaps matches TRBD1 (7 bases). CDR3 length equals 15 residues. Germline assignment: CDR1 LNHDA and CDR2 SQIVND (reference sequence). Trimming cost V 10 bases and J 1 base, with 18 bases left between them. The CDR3 here is CAISTGRSRTDTQYF. CDR3 DNA: TGTGCCATTTCGACAGGGAGGAGCCGCACAGATACGCAGTATTTT.

The chain links TRBV6-4 to TRBJ2-3; 13 bases map to TRBD2. With 6 bases clipped from V and 3 bases from J, the junction kept 6 bases outside the gene matches. The CDR3 is made up of 16 amino acids. CDR1 and CDR2 (germline): MRHNA, SNTAGT. This CDR3 is CASSPTSGGITDTQYF. CDR3 nucleotides: TGTGCCAGCAGCCCGACTAGCGGGGGGATAACAGATACGCAGTATTTT.

V gene TRBV7-8 combines with J gene TRBJ2-5; 7 nucleotides line up with TRBD2. The J call may not be correct, given that the DNA end is closer to TRBJ2-7. The CDR3 totals 15 residues. In germline, CDR1 is SGHVS, CDR2 FQNEAQ. The CDR3 DNA is TGTGCCAGCAGCCAAGGGGAGGGTCGCATTAGCGAGCAGTACTTC. Translating gives CASSQGEGRISEQYF.